These T cell receptor beta chains were read from a single sample in a study of vaccination effects on CD4 cells after COVID-19. Profiling relied on immunoSEQ multiplex PCR, and the TCRdb table lists in-frame clones only, not all of them. The table has about 73,000 clones, around 67% seen once. These receptors are not linked to any known antigen. The material was CD4+ T cells from PBMCs cultured without peptide, obtained after COVID-19 vaccination. Receptors were obtained from a human donor who received a COVID-19 vaccine. Both conserved end residues are part of each CDR3. The D gene is left open where the match is weak. Size tells how often a clone was seen (once, few, many) or the class of an expanded clone, and some rows leave it out.

V gene,D gene,J gene,clone size,CDR3 protein,CDR3 DNA
TRBV5-5,NA,TRBJ1-5,many,CASSLAVTSNQPQHF,TGTGCCAGCAGCTTGGCAGTTACGTCCAATCAGCCCCAGCATTTT
TRBV3-1/TRBV3-2,TRBD1,TRBJ1-2,NA,CASSLWDRAGYTF,TGTGCCAGCAGCCTGTGGGACAGGGCTGGCTACACCTTC
TRBV18,NA,TRBJ1-3,NA,CASSPADGRSGNTIYF,TGTGCCAGCTCACCAGCCGACGGACGCTCTGGAAACACCATATATTTT
TRBV28,TRBD1,TRBJ1-2,NA,CASSQGGRYGYTF,TGTGCCAGCAGTCAGGGGGGCAGATATGGCTACACCTTC
TRBV3-1/TRBV3-2,NA,TRBJ1-2,NA,CASSQVGGSNYGYTF,TGTGCCAGCAGCCAAGTCGGGGGATCGAACTATGGCTACACCTTC
TRBV20-1,NA,TRBJ1-1,few,CSASLFWSGPTEAFF,TGCAGTGCTAGTCTCTTTTGGTCAGGGCCCACTGAAGCTTTCTTT
TRBV12-3/TRBV12-4,NA,TRBJ1-1,few,CASTLQRGTEAFF,TGTGCCAGCACCTTACAGAGGGGCACTGAAGCTTTCTTT
TRBV5-1,NA,TRBJ1-6,NA,CASSLDGDSPLHF,TGCGCCAGCAGCTTGGACGGGGATTCACCCCTCCACTTT
TRBV19,NA,TRBJ2-1,NA,CASCKEAVNRYNEQFF,TGTGCCAGTTGTAAAGAAGCGGTTAACCGCTACAATGAGCAGTTCTTC
TRBV5-1,NA,TRBJ1-1,NA,CASSLAADTEAFF,TGCGCCAGCAGCCTTGCAGCGGACACTGAAGCTTTCTTT
TRBV14,NA,TRBJ2-5,NA,CASSQGNHQYF,TGTGCCAGCAGCCAAGGGAACCACCAGTACTTC
TRBV5-1,TRBD1,TRBJ2-3,NA,CASSHKKGTGEADTQYF,TGCGCCAGCAGCCACAAAAAAGGGACAGGGGAAGCAGATACGCAGTATTTT
TRBV5-4,NA,TRBJ2-1,few,CASSDLGSGSNNEQFF,TGTGCCAGCAGCGACCTCGGGTCCGGCAGTAACAATGAGCAGTTCTTC